The 14 T cell receptor beta chains listed next were all sequenced from one sample in a study of T cell repertoires in cytomegalovirus infection. Each CDR3 protein is one row after TCRdb ran MiXCR on the reads. The data contain under 300,000 distinct CDR3 sequences, over 15% of them singletons. Sequencing used CD8+ T cells from PBMCs. The receptors derive from a human donor in good health (CMV status not recorded). Some clones in this sample may be carry-over from other donors' samples.

CDR3 coding DNA: TGTGCCAGCAGCTCCCCTTTTAGCGGGGTTAGCACAGATACGCAGTATTTT. This encodes CASSSPFSGVSTDTQYF. The genes are TRBV5-4 and TRBJ2-3; 8 positions match TRBD2. Losses at the gene ends were 3 bases for V and 0 bases for J; bases not matched to a gene: 9. The CDR3 runs 17 residues. Germline assignment: CDR1 SGHNT and CDR2 YYREEE (reference sequence).

This clonotype was counted only a few times. The V gene is TRBV27, the J gene TRBJ2-1; 9 nucleotides line up with TRBD2. With 8 bases clipped from V and 4 bases from J, the junction kept 9 bases outside the gene matches. CDR1 MNHEY and CDR2 SMNVEV come from the germline V gene (reference sequence). This CDR3 comprises 15 residues. The CDR3 spells CASGWRTSVYNEQFF. DNA for the CDR3: TGTGCCAGCGGTTGGAGGACTAGCGTATACAATGAGCAGTTCTTC.

This clonotype has a count of ten or more. The chain is built from TRBV7-9 and TRBJ2-1; D is possibly TRBD1 (5 bases). The germline CDR1 and CDR2 sequences are SEHNR and FQNEAQ (reference sequence). The CDR3 loop spans 16 amino acids. With 4 bases removed from V and 4 bases from J, the gap between germline ends came to 17 bases. CDR3 sequence (DNA): TGTGCCAGCAGCTCCACAGACAGTGACAAGTACAATGAGCAGTTCTTC. Translated, it gives CASSSTDSDKYNEQFF.

The chain combines TRBV7-2 with TRBJ2-3; TRBD2 matches at 7 bases. Trimming cost V 5 bases and J 4 bases; bases outside gene matches: 9. The germline V gene encodes CDR1 SGHTA and CDR2 FQGNSA. There are 15 residues in the CDR3. CDR3 region: CASSPGPTSADTQYF. The CDR3 DNA follows: TGTGCCAGCAGCCCCGGCCCCACTAGCGCAGATACGCAGTATTTT.

This chain joins TRBV12-3 or TRBV12-4 and TRBJ2-3; TRBD1 agrees at 8 bases. The CDR3 length is 15 residues. J gave up 0 bases and V 6 bases, and 5 bases lay outside the gene matches. The CDR3 DNA reads TGTGCCAGCAGCAAGGGGACAGGTAGCACAGATACGCAGTATTTT. Its protein is CASSKGTGSTDTQYF.

This clonotype was recorded a few times. CDR3 in DNA: TGCGCCAGCAGCTTGGGTGAGGGACCCACTGAAGCTTTCTTT. Encoded protein: CASSLGEGPTEAFF. This chain connects TRBV5-1 to TRBJ1-1; tentative D call: TRBD1 (5 bases). Per the germline V gene, CDR1 is SGHRS and CDR2 is YFSETQ. CDR3 length equals 14 residues. Deletions cut 0 bases from V and 4 bases from J, with 10 bases between.

This chain joins TRBV27 and TRBJ2-2; TRBD2 agrees at 8 bases. CDR1 MNHEY and CDR2 SMNVEV come from the germline V gene (reference sequence). The V and J ends lost 9 bases and 5 bases, in that order; junction bases with no gene match: 8. The CDR3 has 14 amino acids. The CDR3, as DNA: TGTGCCAGTTCCACCGGCGGGGGGACCGGGGAGCTGTTTTTT. Translation: CASSTGGGTGELFF.

Many counts were recorded for this clonotype. This chain joins TRBV7-6 and TRBJ2-7; no reliable D call. Trimming left V 4 bases short and J 3 bases short, with 13 bases between. There are 14 residues in the CDR3. Germline lookup yields CDR1 SGHVS and CDR2 FNYEAQ. CDR3 region: CASSSKTAGYEQYF. In DNA form, the CDR3 reads TGTGCCAGCAGCTCGAAAACAGCAGGCTACGAGCAGTACTTC. Combining the CDR3 with reference TRBV7-6 and TRBJ2-7 gives the whole variable domain GAGVSQSPRYKVTKRGQDVALRCDPISGHVSLYWYRQALGQGPEFLTYFNYEAQQDKSGLPNDRFSAERPEGSISTLTIQRTEQRDSAMYRCASSSKTAGYEQYFGPGTRLTVT.

CDR3 loop: CASRAGQASEKLFF. Written as DNA, the CDR3 is TGTGCCAGCAGAGCGGGACAGGCGAGTGAAAAACTGTTTTTT. The V call is TRBV6-6, the J call TRBJ1-4; 8 bases map to TRBD1. The CDR3 consists of 14 residues. V shed 6 bases and J 7 bases; nucleotides not matched to a gene: 7. From germline, CDR1 is MNHNY and CDR2 SVGAGI (reference sequence).

This clonotype was seen only a few times. The V and J genes are TRBV6-2 or TRBV6-3 and TRBJ2-3; TRBD2 agrees at 9 bases. CDR3 length equals 16 residues. Germline trimming cut 5 bases from V and 1 base from J; bases unmatched to any gene: 7. Germline CDR1 MNHEY, CDR2 SVGEGT. The chain's CDR3 is CASSHIQRGGTDTQYF. CDR3 sequence (DNA): TGTGCCAGCAGTCACATCCAGCGGGGGGGCACAGATACGCAGTATTTT.

This clonotype was counted many times. V usage is TRBV6-1 and J usage is TRBJ2-5, with 8 positions matching TRBD1. CDR3 length: 15 residues. CDR1 is MNHNS, CDR2 SASEGT, per germline. The V and J ends lost 5 bases and 3 bases, in that order; junction bases with no gene match: 8. The CDR3 DNA is TGTGCCAGCAGTTCCTGGACAGGGAGTAAAGAGACCCAGTACTTC. This translates into CASSSWTGSKETQYF.

This clonotype was seen ten or more times. The rearrangement joins TRBV7-2 to TRBJ1-5, with a tentative D call TRBD1 (5 bases). Trimming removed 2 bases from V and 3 bases from J, with 11 bases in between. Germline V gives CDR1 SGHTA, CDR2 FQGNSA. This CDR3 has 15 residues. The CDR3 region has the DNA TGTGCCAGCAGCTTATGGGACGCACCCAATCAGCCCCAGCATTTT. Its protein product is CASSLWDAPNQPQHF.

This chain links TRBV7-9 with TRBJ2-1, with D maybe TRBD2 (5 bases). From germline, CDR1 is SEHNR and CDR2 FQNEAQ (reference sequence). Between the trimmed V and J ends, which lost 0 bases and 12 bases, there was a span of 15 bases. The CDR3 is 14 amino acids. The CDR3 loop is CASSLAASEGRQFF. The CDR3 DNA reads TGTGCCAGCAGCTTAGCAGCATCAGAGGGCAGGCAGTTCTTC.

The chain employs TRBV19 and TRBJ1-1, with TRBD1 matching 7 bases. The germline V gene encodes CDR1 LNHDA and CDR2 SQIVND (reference sequence). The V segment lost 10 bases and the J segment 1 base; nucleotides outside the gene matches: 6. The CDR3 totals 13 residues. The CDR3 nucleotides read TGTGCCACCAAGCAGGGGGAGAACACTGAAGCTTTCTTT. Protein: CATKQGENTEAFF. The variable domain in full, with the rest retrieved from reference TRBV19 and TRBJ1-1, is DGGITQSPKYLFRKEGQNVTLSCEQNLNHDAMYWYRQDPGQGLRLIYYSQIVNDFQKGDIAEGYSVSREKKESFPLTVTSAQKNPTAFYLCATKQGENTEAFFGQGTRLTVV.